These 24 T cell receptor beta chains came from one sample sequenced in a study of CXCR3-negative and CXCR3-positive naive CD8 T cells. Study results and caveats: CXCR3-positive naive cells had TRB CDR3s that were more hydrophobic than CXCR3-negative naive cells had.

No antigen has been identified for these receptors. Through 5' RACE with UMI labels, the TRB cDNA libraries were prepared. TCRdb processed the 5' RACE reads again and assigns one entry to each CDR3 protein, with no DNA. The listing records some 130,000 distinct CDR3 sequences. The source material was naive CXCR3+ CD8+ T cells from blood. Subset defined: CD45RO-CCR7+CD27+CD95- naive CD8+ T cells expressing CXCR3 (TNR3+). Every receptor here comes from a human donor in good health. Some clones in this sample may be carry-over from other donors' samples.

This chain joins TRBV25-1 and TRBJ1-1; the TCRdb call, TRBD1, lacks DNA for checking. Germline V gene lookup returns CDR1 MGHDK and CDR2 SYGVNS. The CDR3 extends over 16 amino acids. CDR3 residues: CASREIDRDRGIEAFF.

The genes are TRBV7-6 and TRBJ1-1; TCRdb's assignment of TRBD1 cannot be checked, as there is no DNA. The CDR3 is 15 amino acids. From germline, CDR1 is SGHVS and CDR2 FNYEAQ. This CDR3 is CASSLEPGMNTEAFF.

The CDR3 sequence is CASSTSEGAYGYTF. The chain employs TRBV19 and TRBJ1-2; TCRdb's D call of TRBD1 is untestable without DNA. This CDR3 contains 14 residues. Per the germline V gene, CDR1 is LNHDA and CDR2 is SQIVND (reference sequence). The entire variable domain, with the rest obtained from reference TRBV19 and TRBJ1-2, is as follows: DGGITQSPKYLFRKEGQNVTLSCEQNLNHDAMYWYRQDPGQGLRLIYYSQIVNDFQKGDIAEGYSVSREKKESFPLTVTSAQKNPTAFYLCASSTSEGAYGYTFGSGTRLTVV.

This chain links TRBV9 with TRBJ2-1; TCRdb's D call of TRBD2 is untestable without DNA. CDR1 is SGDLS, CDR2 YYNGEE, per germline. The CDR3 is 15 residues long. Here the CDR3 reads CASSLPREGEIEQFF.

This chain connects TRBV7-9 to TRBJ2-7; TCRdb's D call, TRBD1, is unchecked because there is no DNA. The CDR3 extends over 17 amino acids. Germline CDR1 and CDR2: SEHNR and FQNEAQ (reference sequence). The CDR3 region is CASSSPSWGTGFYEQYF.

V gene TRBV10-3 combines with J gene TRBJ1-1; lacking DNA, the TRBD1 call made by TCRdb goes unchecked. CDR1 ENHRY and CDR2 SYGVKD come from the germline V gene. The CDR3 runs to 14 residues. CDR3 sequence reads: CAISVGRENTEAFF.

This chain connects TRBV4-1 to TRBJ2-2; with no DNA, the TCRdb D assignment of TRBD2 cannot be verified. Germline loops: CDR1 MGHRA, CDR2 YSYEKL. This CDR3 comprises 16 residues. CDR3 sequence reads: CASSRRLAGDSGELFF.

The CDR3 loop is CASSDGLNEKLFF. The chain recombines TRBV2 with TRBJ1-4. The CDR3 runs 13 residues. The V gene's germline CDR1 is SNHLY and CDR2 FYNNEI. Looking up the rest from reference TRBV2 and TRBJ1-4 gives the full variable domain: EPEVTQTPSHQVTQMGQEVILRCVPISNHLYFYWYRQILGQKVEFLVSFYNNEISEKSEIFDDQFSVERPDGSNFTLKIRSTKLEDSAMYFCASSDGLNEKLFFGSGTQLSVL.

This chain links TRBV20-1 with TRBJ2-5; TCRdb's assignment of TRBD1 cannot be checked, as there is no DNA. The CDR3 has 13 amino acids. Germline-derived CDR1 and CDR2 are DFQATT and SNEGSKA (reference sequence). The CDR3 loop is CSAWTGVEETQYF.

V gene TRBV9 combines with J gene TRBJ2-7; TCRdb's D gene call, TRBD2, goes unchecked for lack of DNA. This CDR3 spans 15 amino acids. CDR1 is SGDLS, CDR2 YYNGEE, per germline. CDR3 residues: CASSAGGDRRYEQYF. Using reference TRBV9 and TRBJ2-7 for the parts outside the CDR3, the full variable domain is DSGVTQTPKHLITATGQRVTLRCSPRSGDLSVYWYQQSLDQGLQFLIQYYNGEERAKGNILERFSAQQFPDLHSELNLSSLELGDSALYFCASSAGGDRRYEQYFGPGTRLTVT.

The chain carries TRBV7-9 and TRBJ2-7. This CDR3 is built from 14 residues. Germline CDR1 and CDR2: SEHNR and FQNEAQ (reference sequence). The CDR3 protein is CASSLERSSNEQYF.

This chain uses TRBV5-1 with TRBJ2-1. This CDR3 region has 12 residues. Germline-derived CDR1 and CDR2 are SGHRS and YFSETQ. The CDR3 spells CASSRVSGEQFF.

V usage is TRBV16 and J usage is TRBJ1-3; TCRdb proposes TRBD1, but this gene call is untestable without DNA. Germline V gene lookup returns CDR1 KGHSY and CDR2 FQNENV. The CDR3 has 15 amino acids. CDR3 sequence: CASSPVGPGRNTIYF.

The chain is built from TRBV7-9 and TRBJ2-1; TCRdb selects TRBD2, and the lack of DNA leaves this call unchecked. The CDR3 consists of 16 residues. The germline V gene has CDR1 SEHNR and CDR2 FQNEAQ (reference sequence). The CDR3 reads CASSLSATSEYNEQFF.

The chain carries TRBV18 and TRBJ2-7; TCRdb reports TRBD2, a call that lacks DNA to check it against. CDR1 is KGHSH and CDR2 is LQKENI in the germline V gene. CDR3 length: 15 residues. The CDR3 loop is CASSPRGINSYEQYF.

The rearrangement links TRBV12-3 or TRBV12-4 to TRBJ2-7; TCRdb calls TRBD2, which cannot be checked without DNA. CDR3 length: 18 amino acids. The CDR3: CASSLGPIDYSGRREQYF.

The chain's CDR3 is CASSFAPLDGYTF. This chain connects TRBV12-3 or TRBV12-4 to TRBJ1-2; TCRdb's D call of TRBD1 is untestable without DNA. The CDR3 sequence is 13 residues long.

The chain joins TRBV13 to TRBJ2-7. The CDR3 has 13 amino acids. Germline lookup yields CDR1 PRHDT and CDR2 FYEKMQ (reference sequence). The CDR3 reads CASSQGTYYEQYF.

The chain carries TRBV29-1 and TRBJ2-1. From germline, CDR1 is SQVTM and CDR2 ANQGSEA. This CDR3 spans 15 amino acids. CDR3: CSVRLMARSGDEQFF.

The rearrangement joins TRBV28 to TRBJ1-1; TCRdb's assignment of TRBD1 cannot be checked, as there is no DNA. Germline CDR1 MDHEN, CDR2 SYDVKM. This CDR3 has 16 amino acids. This chain's CDR3 is CASSQRSGKGNTEAFF.

The chain uses TRBV29-1 and TRBJ2-5; without DNA, the TCRdb call of TRBD1 cannot be checked. The CDR3 has 12 residues. Germline values: CDR1 SQVTM, CDR2 ANQGSEA. The CDR3 sequence is CSVDQGLETQYF.

The rearrangement uses TRBV12-3 or TRBV12-4 and TRBJ1-1. CDR3 length: 12 amino acids. CDR3 amino acids: CASSPSSTEAFF.

V usage is TRBV14 and J usage is TRBJ2-7; no DNA is available, so the TRBD2 call from TCRdb remains unchecked. Germline V gives CDR1 SGHDN, CDR2 FVKESK. CDR3 size: 14 residues. CDR3: CASNVLGFSYEQYF.

CDR3 protein: CASSFAGDHTEAFF. The V gene is TRBV7-2, the J gene TRBJ1-1; TCRdb lists TRBD1, though no DNA is available to test this call. The CDR3 sequence is 14 residues long. Looked up from germline, CDR1 is SGHTA and CDR2 is FQGNSA.